These T cell receptor beta chains were read from a single sample in a study of control samples from healthy donors and cancer patients. Repertoires were generated with immunoSEQ multiplex PCR, while TCRdb's copy carries only in-frame clones and drops some. The sample yields tens of thousands of clones, around 90% seen once. Input material: blood. These receptors were collected from a man in his fifties in good health. Both conserved end residues are part of each CDR3. The D gene is left open where the match is weak. Not all rows give a size; the values are once, few, many and, for expanded clones, a class.

CASSFTGTGYEQYF | TGCGCCAGCAGCTTTACAGGGACCGGCTACGAGCAGTACTTC | TRBV5-1 | - | - | TRBJ2-7
CASTTGAFQETQYF | TGTGCCAGCACCACGGGGGCCTTCCAAGAGACCCAGTACTTC | TRBV6-5 | - | - | TRBJ2-5
CASSPWSAVTGSYEQYF | TGTGCCAGCAGCCCGTGGAGCGCGGTGACGGGTAGTTACGAGCAGTACTTC | TRBV11-3 | - | - | TRBJ2-7
CASSLGQPSSYEQYF | TGCGCCAGCAGCTTGGGACAGCCGAGCTCCTACGAGCAGTACTTC | TRBV5-1 | - | - | TRBJ2-7
CASSGLAHTGELFF | TGTGCCAGCAGCGGACTAGCGCACACCGGGGAGCTGTTTTTT | TRBV9 | TRBD2 | - | TRBJ2-2
CASGDNYGGTEAFF | TGTGCCAGCGGGGACAACTATGGGGGCACTGAAGCTTTCTTT | TRBV27 | - | - | TRBJ1-1
CASSVTGNNYGYTF | TGTGCCAGCAGCGTAACAGGGAACAACTATGGCTACACCTTC | TRBV9 | - | - | TRBJ1-2
CASSPTGWTDTQYF | TGTGCCAGCAGCCCGACAGGGTGGACAGATACGCAGTATTTT | TRBV5-4 | TRBD1 | - | TRBJ2-3
CASSLQGAFTDTQYF | TGTGCCAGCAGCCTACAGGGGGCGTTCACAGATACGCAGTATTTT | TRBV7-8 | TRBD1 | once | TRBJ2-3
CASSYELGQPQHF | TGTGCCAGCAGCTATGAGTTAGGTCAGCCCCAGCATTTT | TRBV28 | - | - | TRBJ1-5